These 14 T cell receptor beta chains were sequenced from one sample in a study of CD8+ T cells in alopecia areata. Peripheral blood samples and lesional scalp punch biopsies were obtained from alopecia areata patients. Following RNA extraction, reverse transcription yielded cDNA that acted as the sequencing template. The assay was immunoSEQ multiplex PCR, and TCRdb's table has in-frame clones only and misses some. The sample holds approximately 13,000 clones; 58% are singletons and the top ten take about a tenth. This sample comprised skin, obtained at week 0. The receptors come from a human donor with alopecia areata.

By its share, this clone is medium-sized. The rearrangement joins TRBV29-1 to TRBJ1-1; 9 positions agree with TRBD1. CDR1 is SQVTM and CDR2 is ANQGSEA in the germline V gene. This CDR3 spans 13 amino acids. Unmatched junction bases numbered 3, after V lost 6 bases and J lost 1 base. The CDR3 DNA is TGCAGCGTATGGACAGGGGCGAACACTGAAGCTTTCTTT. It encodes CSVWTGANTEAFF.

This clone appeared a few times. The gene calls are TRBV7-9 and TRBJ1-5; D is undetermined. The CDR3 spans 14 residues. V lost 4 bases to trimming and J lost 0 bases, with 7 bases between them. In germline, CDR1 is SEHNR, CDR2 FQNEAQ (reference sequence). CDR3: CASSSDGSNQPQHF. In DNA, the CDR3 is TGTGCCAGCAGCTCGGACGGTAGCAATCAGCCCCAGCATTTT. The full variable domain, its missing parts supplied by reference TRBV7-9 and TRBJ1-5, is DTGVSQNPRHKITKRGQNVTFRCDPISEHNRLYWYRQTLGQGPEFLTYFQNEAQLEKSRLLSDRFSAERPKGSFSTLEIQRTEQGDSAMYLCASSSDGSNQPQHFGDGTRLSIL.

The chain is built from TRBV27 and TRBJ2-5; 9 nucleotides match TRBD1. The V gene end was trimmed by 7 bases and the J gene end by 4 bases; junction bases not matched to a gene: 10. Germline V gives CDR1 MNHEY, CDR2 SMNVEV (reference sequence). This CDR3 has 15 amino acids. DNA for the CDR3: TGTGCCAGCATATCCCGGGACAGGGACAGAGAGACCCAGTACTTC. Its translation is CASISRDRDRETQYF.

The chain employs TRBV7-9 and TRBJ2-7; TRBD2 is a possible D gene (5 bases). Deletions cut 1 base from V and 5 bases from J, with 18 bases between. Germline V gene data show CDR1 as SEHNR and CDR2 as FQNEAQ (reference sequence). The CDR3 runs 16 residues. The CDR3 DNA sequence: TGTGCCAGCAGCTTAGTTTGGGAGAGGCTCGTCCACGAGCAGTACTTC. As protein: CASSLVWERLVHEQYF.

This clone has a single count. The V gene is TRBV7-2, the J gene TRBJ1-1; D uncertain. The germline V and J ends were trimmed by 2 bases and 6 bases, with 10 bases remaining between them. CDR1 and CDR2 from the germline V gene are SGHTA and FQGNSA. The CDR3 is 13 amino acids. The CDR3, as DNA: TGTGCCAGCAGCTTAACGGGTACGCCTGAAGCTTTCTTT. This sequence encodes CASSLTGTPEAFF. The whole variable domain, remainder taken from reference TRBV7-2 and TRBJ1-1, is GAGVSQSPSNKVTEKGKDVELRCDPISGHTALYWYRQSLGQGLEFLIYFQGNSAPDKSGLPSDRFSAERTGGSVSTLTIQRTQQEDSAVYLCASSLTGTPEAFFGQGTRLTVV.

This clone showed up just a few times. The CDR3 loop reads CASSSRLGLALAGELFF. The CDR3 nucleotides read TGTGCCAGCAGCTCCCGTCTGGGACTAGCGTTGGCCGGGGAGCTGTTTTTT. V gene TRBV5-4 combines with J gene TRBJ2-2; TRBD2 matches at 10 bases. Germline CDR1 SGHNT, CDR2 YYREEE (reference sequence). The CDR3 sequence is 17 residues long. Losses at the gene ends were 3 bases for V and 6 bases for J; bases not matched to a gene: 11. Supplemented by reference TRBV5-4 and TRBJ2-2, the full variable domain reads ETGVTQSPTHLIKTRGQQVTLRCSSQSGHNTVSWYQQALGQGPQFIFQYYREEENGRGNFPPRFSGLQFPNYSSELNVNALELDDSALYLCASSSRLGLALAGELFFGEGSRLTVL.

This clone appeared a few times. The chain uses TRBV29-1 and TRBJ2-1; 9 bases match TRBD1. This CDR3 has 14 amino acids. Germline V gene sequence: CDR1 SQVTM, CDR2 ANQGSEA. Trimming at V came to 8 bases and at J to 8 bases, leaving 13 bases not matched to a gene. CDR3 nucleotides: TGCAGCTCCTTGACAGGGGGGTTTGGCTATGAGCAGTTCTTC. This encodes CSSLTGGFGYEQFF.

The chain employs TRBV7-2 and TRBJ2-3; TRBD2 agrees at 8 bases. The germline V gene has CDR1 SGHTA and CDR2 FQGNSA. There are 15 residues in the CDR3. Trimming cost V 9 bases and J 5 bases; bases outside gene matches: 13. The chain's CDR3 is CARAPPGGAGDTQYF. The CDR3 DNA sequence: TGTGCCAGGGCCCCCCCCGGGGGGGCCGGAGATACGCAGTATTTT. Combining the CDR3 with reference TRBV7-2 and TRBJ2-3 gives the whole variable domain GAGVSQSPSNKVTEKGKDVELRCDPISGHTALYWYRQSLGQGLEFLIYFQGNSAPDKSGLPSDRFSAERTGGSVSTLTIQRTQQEDSAVYLCARAPPGGAGDTQYFGPGTRLTVL.

The table lists this clone with a few counts. This chain links TRBV15 with TRBJ2-1, with 7 nucleotides matching TRBD2. Unmatched junction bases numbered 8, after V lost 2 bases and J lost 4 bases. The CDR3 contains 16 residues. Germline lookup yields CDR1 LNHNV and CDR2 YYDKDF (reference sequence). The CDR3 coding sequence is TGTGCCACCAGCAGAAAGTCTAGCGGCCTATACAATGAGCAGTTCTTC. Amino acids: CATSRKSSGLYNEQFF.

The chain combines TRBV10-3 with TRBJ2-5; 10 bases agree with TRBD2. With 10 bases clipped from V and 4 bases from J, the junction kept 18 bases outside the gene matches. The germline CDR1 and CDR2 sequences are ENHRY and SYGVKD. CDR3 length: 17 residues. The CDR3 region is CATAKIIAGGILETQYF. The CDR3 DNA follows: TGTGCCACCGCAAAGATAATAGCGGGGGGAATCTTAGAGACCCAGTACTTC.

The rearrangement joins TRBV29-1 to TRBJ2-5; 8 bases fit TRBD1. The CDR3 totals 13 residues. Germline-derived CDR1 and CDR2 are SQVTM and ANQGSEA. After removal of 5 bases from V and 5 bases from J, the junction contained 7 bases not matched to a gene. CDR3 sequence: CSVRTGKVETQYF. CDR3 nucleotides: TGCAGCGTTCGGACAGGGAAGGTTGAGACCCAGTACTTC.

The chain carries TRBV13 and TRBJ1-1; D possibly corresponds to TRBD1 (6 bases). This CDR3 is 11 amino acids long. Germline loops: CDR1 PRHDT, CDR2 FYEKMQ (reference sequence). V was pared by 5 bases and J by 10 bases, with 11 bases between. CDR3 coding DNA: TGTGCCAGCAGCCCGAACAGGGCAGCTTTCTTT. Its translation: CASSPNRAAFF.

The rearrangement uses TRBV11-2 and TRBJ1-3; 9 nucleotides align to TRBD1. The CDR3 sequence is 17 residues long. Germline V gene sequence: CDR1 SGHAT, CDR2 FQNNGV. Unmatched junction bases numbered 17, after V lost 5 bases and J lost 9 bases. The CDR3 loop is CASSPLPRQGDGATIYF. The CDR3 nucleotides read TGTGCCAGCAGCCCATTACCTCGACAGGGGGACGGCGCCACCATATATTTT.

The rearrangement links TRBV5-1 to TRBJ2-1; D is perhaps TRBD2 (5 bases). The CDR3 covers 16 residues. Germline-derived CDR1 and CDR2 are SGHRS and YFSETQ. Trimming removed 5 bases from V and 1 base from J, with 16 bases in between. The CDR3 DNA is TGCGCCAGCAGATATACGGGGTTTGTTTCCTACAATGAGCAGTTCTTC. It is translated as CASRYTGFVSYNEQFF.